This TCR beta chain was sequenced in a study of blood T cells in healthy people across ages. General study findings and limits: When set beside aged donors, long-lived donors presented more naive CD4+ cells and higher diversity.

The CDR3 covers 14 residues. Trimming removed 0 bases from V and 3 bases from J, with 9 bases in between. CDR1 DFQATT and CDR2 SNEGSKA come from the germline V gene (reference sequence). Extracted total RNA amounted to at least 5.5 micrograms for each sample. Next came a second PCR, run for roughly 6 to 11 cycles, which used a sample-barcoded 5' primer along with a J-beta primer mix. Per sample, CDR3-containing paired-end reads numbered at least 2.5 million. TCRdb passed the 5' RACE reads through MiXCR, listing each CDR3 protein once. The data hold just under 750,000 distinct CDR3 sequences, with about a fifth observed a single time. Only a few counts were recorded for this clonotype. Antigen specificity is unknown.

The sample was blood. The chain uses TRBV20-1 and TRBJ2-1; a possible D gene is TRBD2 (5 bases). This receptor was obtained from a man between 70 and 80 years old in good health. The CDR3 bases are TGCAGTGCTAGAGAACCGGGATTCTACAATGAGCAGTTCTTC. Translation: CSAREPGFYNEQFF.